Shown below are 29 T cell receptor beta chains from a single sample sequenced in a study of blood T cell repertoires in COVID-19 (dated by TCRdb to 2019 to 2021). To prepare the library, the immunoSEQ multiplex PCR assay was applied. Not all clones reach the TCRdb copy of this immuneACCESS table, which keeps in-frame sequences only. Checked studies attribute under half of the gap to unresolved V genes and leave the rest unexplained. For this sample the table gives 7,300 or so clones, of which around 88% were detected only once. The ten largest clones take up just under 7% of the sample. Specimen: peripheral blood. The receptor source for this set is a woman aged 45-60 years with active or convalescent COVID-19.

CDR3 region: CASSYRTSGRYEQYF. The CDR3 coding sequence is TGTGCCAGCAGTTATCGGACTAGCGGCCGCTACGAGCAGTACTTC. V is TRBV6-2 or TRBV6-3 and J is TRBJ2-7; 10 bases fit TRBD2. Losses at the gene ends were 3 bases for V and 3 bases for J; bases not matched to a gene: 5. The CDR3 length is 15 residues. Germline V lookup: CDR1 MNHEY, CDR2 SVGEGT.

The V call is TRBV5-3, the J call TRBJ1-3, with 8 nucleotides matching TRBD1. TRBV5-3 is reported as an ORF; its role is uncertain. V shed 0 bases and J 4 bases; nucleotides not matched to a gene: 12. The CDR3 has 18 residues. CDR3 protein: CARSLEGNRGSLGNTIYF. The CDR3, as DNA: TGTGCCAGAAGCTTGGAGGGGAACAGGGGGTCATTGGGAAACACCATATATTTT.

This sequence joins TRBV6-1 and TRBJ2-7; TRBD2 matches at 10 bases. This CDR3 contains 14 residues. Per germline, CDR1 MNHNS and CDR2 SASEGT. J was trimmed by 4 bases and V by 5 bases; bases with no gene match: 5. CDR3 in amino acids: CASSTWTSGYEQYF. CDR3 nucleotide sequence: TGTGCCAGCAGTACCTGGACTAGCGGTTACGAGCAGTACTTC.

The CDR3 loop reads CASSPVERRGGYTF. CDR3 coding DNA: TGTGCCAGTAGTCCGGTGGAACGGCGGGGGGGCTACACCTTC. The rearrangement joins TRBV19 to TRBJ1-2; D perhaps matches TRBD1 (5 bases). The CDR3 consists of 14 residues. V lost 5 bases and J lost 8, with 18 bases in between. CDR1 and CDR2 (germline): LNHDA, SQIVND (reference sequence).

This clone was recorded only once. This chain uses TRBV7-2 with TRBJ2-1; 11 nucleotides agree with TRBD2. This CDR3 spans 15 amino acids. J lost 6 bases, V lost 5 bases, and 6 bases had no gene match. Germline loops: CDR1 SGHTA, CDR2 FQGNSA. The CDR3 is CASSPLAGGSNEQFF. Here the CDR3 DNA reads TGTGCCAGCAGCCCCTTAGCGGGAGGGTCCAATGAGCAGTTCTTC.

The CDR3: CAFNRGLLNEQFF. In DNA, the CDR3 is TGTGCCTTCAACAGGGGGCTCCTCAATGAGCAGTTCTTC. This chain joins TRBV30 and TRBJ2-1, with TRBD1 matching 9 bases. From germline, CDR1 is GTSNPN and CDR2 SVGIG (reference sequence). The CDR3 covers 13 residues. The ends lost 7 bases at V and 6 bases at J; junction bases unmatched: 7.

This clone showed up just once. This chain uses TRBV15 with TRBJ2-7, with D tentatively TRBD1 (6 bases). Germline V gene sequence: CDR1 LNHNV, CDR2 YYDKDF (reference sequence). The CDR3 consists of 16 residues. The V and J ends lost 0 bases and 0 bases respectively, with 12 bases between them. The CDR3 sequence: CATSRDQRTVSYEQYF. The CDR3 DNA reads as TGTGCCACCAGCAGAGATCAGAGGACAGTCTCCTACGAGCAGTACTTC. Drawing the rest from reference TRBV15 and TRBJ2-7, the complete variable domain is DAMVIQNPRYQVTQFGKPVTLSCSQTLNHNVMYWYQQKSSQAPKLLFHYYDKDFNNEADTPDNFQSRRPNTSFCFLDIRSPGLGDTAMYLCATSRDQRTVSYEQYFGPGTRLTVT.

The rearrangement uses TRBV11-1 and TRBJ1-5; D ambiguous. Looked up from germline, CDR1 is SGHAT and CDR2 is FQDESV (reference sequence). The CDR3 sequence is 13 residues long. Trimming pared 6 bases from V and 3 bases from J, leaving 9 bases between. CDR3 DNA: TGTGCCAGCAGTCGGGGAGTCAATCAGCCCCAGCATTTT. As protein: CASSRGVNQPQHF.

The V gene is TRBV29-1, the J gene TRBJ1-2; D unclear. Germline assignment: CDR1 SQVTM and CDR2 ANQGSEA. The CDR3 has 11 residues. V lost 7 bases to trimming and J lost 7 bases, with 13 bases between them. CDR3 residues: CSGVRGGGYTF. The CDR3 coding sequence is TGCAGCGGTGTACGAGGTGGTGGCTACACCTTC.

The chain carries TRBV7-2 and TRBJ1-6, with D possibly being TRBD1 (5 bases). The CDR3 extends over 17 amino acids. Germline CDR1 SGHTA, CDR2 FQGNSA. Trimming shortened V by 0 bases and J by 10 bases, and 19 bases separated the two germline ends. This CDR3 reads CASSLAGDRWAGSPLHF. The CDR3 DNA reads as TGTGCCAGCAGCTTAGCGGGGGACCGCTGGGCGGGGTCACCCCTCCACTTT.

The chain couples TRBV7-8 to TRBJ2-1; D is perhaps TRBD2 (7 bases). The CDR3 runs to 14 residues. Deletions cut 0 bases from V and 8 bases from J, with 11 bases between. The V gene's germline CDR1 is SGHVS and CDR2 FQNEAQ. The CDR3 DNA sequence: TGTGCCAGCAGCTTAGCGGGGGGGCCGTATGAGCAGTTCTTC. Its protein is CASSLAGGPYEQFF. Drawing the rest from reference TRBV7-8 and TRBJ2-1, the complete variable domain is GAGVSQSPRYKVAKRGQDVALRCDPISGHVSLFWYQQALGQGPEFLTYFQNEAQLDKSGLPSDRFFAERPEGSVSTLKIQRTQQEDSAVYLCASSLAGGPYEQFFGPGTRLTVL.

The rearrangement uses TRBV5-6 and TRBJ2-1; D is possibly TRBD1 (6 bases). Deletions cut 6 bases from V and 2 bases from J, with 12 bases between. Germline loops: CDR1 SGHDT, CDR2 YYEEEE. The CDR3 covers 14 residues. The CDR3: CASNRAYPYNEQFF. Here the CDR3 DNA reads TGTGCCAGCAACAGGGCTTATCCCTACAATGAGCAGTTCTTC.

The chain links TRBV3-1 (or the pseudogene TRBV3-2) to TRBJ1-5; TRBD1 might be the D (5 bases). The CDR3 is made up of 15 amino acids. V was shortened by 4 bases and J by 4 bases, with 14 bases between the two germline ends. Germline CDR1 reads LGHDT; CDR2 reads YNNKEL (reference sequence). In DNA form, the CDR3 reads TGTGCCAGCAGCCGAAGCGGAGGGGTAAATCAGCCCCAGCATTTT. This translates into CASSRSGGVNQPQHF.

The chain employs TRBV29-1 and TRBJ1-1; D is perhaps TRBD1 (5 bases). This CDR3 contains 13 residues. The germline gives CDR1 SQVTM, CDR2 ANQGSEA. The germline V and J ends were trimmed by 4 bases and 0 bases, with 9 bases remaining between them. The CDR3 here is CSVGETVNTEAFF. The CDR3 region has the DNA TGCAGCGTTGGAGAGACAGTGAACACTGAAGCTTTCTTT.

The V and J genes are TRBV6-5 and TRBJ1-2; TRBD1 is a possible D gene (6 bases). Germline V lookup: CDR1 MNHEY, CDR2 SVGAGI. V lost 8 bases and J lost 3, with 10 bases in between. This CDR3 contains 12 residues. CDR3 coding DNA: TGTGCCAGCCAGGGGCCCCACTATGGCTACACCTTC. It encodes CASQGPHYGYTF.

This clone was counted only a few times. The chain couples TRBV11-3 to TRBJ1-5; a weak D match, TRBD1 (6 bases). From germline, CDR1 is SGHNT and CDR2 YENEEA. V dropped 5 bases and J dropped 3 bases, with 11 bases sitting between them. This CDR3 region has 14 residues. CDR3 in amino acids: CASSLRDTNQPQHF. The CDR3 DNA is TGTGCCAGCAGCCTACGGGACACCAATCAGCCCCAGCATTTT.

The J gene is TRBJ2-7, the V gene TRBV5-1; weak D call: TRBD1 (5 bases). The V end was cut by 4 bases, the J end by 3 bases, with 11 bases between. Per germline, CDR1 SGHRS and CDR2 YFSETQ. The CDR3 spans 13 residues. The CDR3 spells CASSPDMNYEQYF. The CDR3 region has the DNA TGCGCCAGCAGCCCGGACATGAACTACGAGCAGTACTTC. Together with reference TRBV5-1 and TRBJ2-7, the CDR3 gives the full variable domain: KAGVTQTPRYLIKTRGQQVTLSCSPISGHRSVSWYQQTPGQGLQFLFEYFSETQRNKGNFPGRFSGRQFSNSRSEMNVSTLELGDSALYLCASSPDMNYEQYFGPGTRLTVT.

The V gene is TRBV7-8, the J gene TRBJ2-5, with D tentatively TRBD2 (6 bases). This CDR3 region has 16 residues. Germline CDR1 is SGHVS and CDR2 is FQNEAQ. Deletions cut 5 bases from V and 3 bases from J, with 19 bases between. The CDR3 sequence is CASSPHFPGLKETQYF. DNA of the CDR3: TGTGCCAGCAGCCCCCATTTTCCGGGACTTAAAGAGACCCAGTACTTC.

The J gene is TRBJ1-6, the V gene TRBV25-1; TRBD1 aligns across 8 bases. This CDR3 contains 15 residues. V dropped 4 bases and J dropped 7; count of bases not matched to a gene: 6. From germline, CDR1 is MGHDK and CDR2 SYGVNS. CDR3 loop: CASSARTGNNSPLHF. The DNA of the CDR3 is TGTGCCAGCAGTGCCAGGACAGGGAACAATTCACCCCTCCACTTT.

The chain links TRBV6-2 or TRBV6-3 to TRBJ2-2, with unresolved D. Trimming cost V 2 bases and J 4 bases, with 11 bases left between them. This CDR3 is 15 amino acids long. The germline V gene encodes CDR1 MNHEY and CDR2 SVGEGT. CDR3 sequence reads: CASSYERKSTGELFF. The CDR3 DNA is TGTGCCAGCAGTTACGAGCGAAAGAGCACCGGGGAGCTGTTTTTT.

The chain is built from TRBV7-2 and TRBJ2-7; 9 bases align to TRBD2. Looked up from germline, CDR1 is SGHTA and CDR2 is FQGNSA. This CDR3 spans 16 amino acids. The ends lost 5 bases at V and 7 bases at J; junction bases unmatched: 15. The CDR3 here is CASSRQTSGDAREQYF. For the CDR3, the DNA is TGTGCCAGCAGCCGTCAGACTAGCGGAGATGCTCGGGAGCAGTACTTC.

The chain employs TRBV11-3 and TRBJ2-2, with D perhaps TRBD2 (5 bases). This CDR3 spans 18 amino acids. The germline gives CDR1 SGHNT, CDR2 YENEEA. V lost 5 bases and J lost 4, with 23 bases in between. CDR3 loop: CASSALGLASFGTGELFF. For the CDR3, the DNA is TGTGCCAGCAGCGCCCTCGGGCTAGCCTCTTTTGGCACCGGGGAGCTGTTTTTT.

This chain's CDR3 is CASSLAEGYGKETQYF. DNA of the CDR3: TGTGCCAGCAGCTTAGCGGAGGGGTATGGGAAAGAGACCCAGTACTTC. This sequence joins TRBV7-8 and TRBJ2-5, with TRBD2 as a possible D gene (6 bases). This CDR3 spans 16 amino acids. V gave up 0 bases and J gave up 3 bases, with 14 bases separating them. Germline V CDR1 and CDR2: SGHVS, FQNEAQ.

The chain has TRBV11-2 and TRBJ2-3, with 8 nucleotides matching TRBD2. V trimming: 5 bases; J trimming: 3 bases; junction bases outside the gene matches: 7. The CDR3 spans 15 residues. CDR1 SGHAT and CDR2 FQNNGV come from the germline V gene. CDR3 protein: CASSPRGGQTDTQYF. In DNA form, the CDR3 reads TGTGCCAGCAGCCCCCGGGGGGGCCAAACAGATACGCAGTATTTT.

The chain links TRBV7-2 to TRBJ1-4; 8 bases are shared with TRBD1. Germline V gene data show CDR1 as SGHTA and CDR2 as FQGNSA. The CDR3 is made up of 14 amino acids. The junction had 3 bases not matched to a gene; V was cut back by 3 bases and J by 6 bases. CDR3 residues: CASSLTGEYEKLFF. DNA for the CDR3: TGTGCCAGCAGCTTGACAGGGGAGTATGAAAAACTGTTTTTT.

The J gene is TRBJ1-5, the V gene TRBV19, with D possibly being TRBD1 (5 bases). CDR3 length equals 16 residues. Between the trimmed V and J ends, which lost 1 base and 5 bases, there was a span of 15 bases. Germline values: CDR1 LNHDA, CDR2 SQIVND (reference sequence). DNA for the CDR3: TGTGCCAGTAGTATAGTGGGCCAGGGAAGACATCAGCCCCAGCATTTT. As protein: CASSIVGQGRHQPQHF.

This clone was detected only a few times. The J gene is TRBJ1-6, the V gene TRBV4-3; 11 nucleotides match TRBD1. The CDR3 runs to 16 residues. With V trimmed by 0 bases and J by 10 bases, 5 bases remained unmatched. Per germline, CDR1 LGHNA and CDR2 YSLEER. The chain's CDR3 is CASSQERTGGISPLHF. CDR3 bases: TGCGCCAGCAGCCAAGAAAGGACAGGGGGCATATCACCCCTCCACTTT.

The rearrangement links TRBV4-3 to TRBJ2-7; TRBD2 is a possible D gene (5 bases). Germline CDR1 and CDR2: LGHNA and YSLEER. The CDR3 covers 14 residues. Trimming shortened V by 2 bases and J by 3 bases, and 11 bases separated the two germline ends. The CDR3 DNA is TGCGCCAGCAGCCAATCGGACTCTAACTACGAGCAGTACTTC. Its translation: CASSQSDSNYEQYF.

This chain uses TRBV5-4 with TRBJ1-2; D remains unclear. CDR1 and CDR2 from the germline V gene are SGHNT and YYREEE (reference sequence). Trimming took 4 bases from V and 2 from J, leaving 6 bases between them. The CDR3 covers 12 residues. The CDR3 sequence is CASSERNYGYTF. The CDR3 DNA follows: TGTGCCAGCAGCGAACGGAACTATGGCTACACCTTC.